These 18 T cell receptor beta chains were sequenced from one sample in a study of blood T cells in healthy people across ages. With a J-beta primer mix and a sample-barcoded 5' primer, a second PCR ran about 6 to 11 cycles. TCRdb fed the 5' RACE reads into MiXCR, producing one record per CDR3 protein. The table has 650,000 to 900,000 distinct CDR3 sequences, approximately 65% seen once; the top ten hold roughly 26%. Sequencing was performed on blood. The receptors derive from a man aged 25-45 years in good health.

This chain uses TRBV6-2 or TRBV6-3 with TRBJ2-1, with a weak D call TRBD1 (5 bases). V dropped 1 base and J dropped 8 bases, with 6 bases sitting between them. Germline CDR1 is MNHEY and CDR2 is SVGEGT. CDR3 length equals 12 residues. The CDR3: CASSYWGYEQFF. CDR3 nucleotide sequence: TGTGCCAGCAGTTACTGGGGCTATGAGCAGTTCTTC.

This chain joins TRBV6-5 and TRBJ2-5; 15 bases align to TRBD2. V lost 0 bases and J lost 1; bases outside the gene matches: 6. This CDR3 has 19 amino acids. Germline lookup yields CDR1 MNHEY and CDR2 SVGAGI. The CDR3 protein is CASSYSGLAGGQIQETQYF. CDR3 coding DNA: TGTGCCAGCAGTTACTCCGGACTAGCGGGGGGGCAAATCCAAGAGACCCAGTACTTC.

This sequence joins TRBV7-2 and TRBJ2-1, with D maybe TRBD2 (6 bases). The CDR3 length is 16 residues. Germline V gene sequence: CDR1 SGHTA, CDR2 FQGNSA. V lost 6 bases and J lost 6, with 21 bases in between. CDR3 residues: CASRDPGTPSGNEQFF. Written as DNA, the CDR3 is TGTGCCAGCAGGGATCCCGGGACTCCAAGTGGCAATGAGCAGTTCTTC.

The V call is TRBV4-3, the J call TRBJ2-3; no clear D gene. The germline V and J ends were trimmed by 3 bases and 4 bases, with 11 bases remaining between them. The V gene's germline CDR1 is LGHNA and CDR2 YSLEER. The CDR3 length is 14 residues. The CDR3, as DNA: TGCGCCAGCAGCCAGAGCAGGTTATCAGATACGCAGTATTTT. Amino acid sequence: CASSQSRLSDTQYF.

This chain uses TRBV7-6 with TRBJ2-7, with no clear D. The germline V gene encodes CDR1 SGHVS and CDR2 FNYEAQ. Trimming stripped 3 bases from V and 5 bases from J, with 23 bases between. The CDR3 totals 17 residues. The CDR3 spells CASSFKPGSTLIDEQYF. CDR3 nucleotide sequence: TGTGCCAGCAGCTTCAAGCCGGGTTCGACCCTCATCGACGAGCAGTACTTC.

In DNA, the CDR3 is TGTGCCAGCACCCACCCGGTTGCAGACTATGGCTACACCTTC. Amino acid sequence: CASTHPVADYGYTF. The rearrangement links TRBV6-6 to TRBJ1-2; D remains ambiguous. The CDR3 spans 14 residues. Trimming removed 7 bases at V and 3 bases at J, with 15 bases between. CDR1 is MNHNY, CDR2 SVGAGI, per germline (reference sequence).

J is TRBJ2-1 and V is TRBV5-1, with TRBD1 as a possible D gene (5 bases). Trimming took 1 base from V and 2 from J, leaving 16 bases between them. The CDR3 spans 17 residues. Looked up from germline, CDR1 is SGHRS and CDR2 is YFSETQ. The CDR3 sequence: CASSLSAQASAYNEQFF. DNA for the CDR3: TGCGCCAGCAGCTTGTCAGCACAGGCCAGTGCCTACAATGAGCAGTTCTTC. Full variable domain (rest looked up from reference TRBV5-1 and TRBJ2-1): KAGVTQTPRYLIKTRGQQVTLSCSPISGHRSVSWYQQTPGQGLQFLFEYFSETQRNKGNFPGRFSGRQFSNSRSEMNVSTLELGDSALYLCASSLSAQASAYNEQFFGPGTRLTVL.

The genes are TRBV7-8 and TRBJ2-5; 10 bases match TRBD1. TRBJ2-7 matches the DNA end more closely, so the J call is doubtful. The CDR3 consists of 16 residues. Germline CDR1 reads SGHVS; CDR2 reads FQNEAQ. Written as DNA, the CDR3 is TGTGCCAGCAGCTTAGCCCGACAGGGGGCCTCCTACGAGCAGTACTTC. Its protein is CASSLARQGASYEQYF.

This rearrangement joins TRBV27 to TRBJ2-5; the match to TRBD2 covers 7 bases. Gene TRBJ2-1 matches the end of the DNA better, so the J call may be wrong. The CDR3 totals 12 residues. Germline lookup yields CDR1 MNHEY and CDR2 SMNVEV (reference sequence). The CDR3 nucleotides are TGTGCCAGCATTCTAAGCGGGGAGACCCAGTTCTTC. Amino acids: CASILSGETQFF.

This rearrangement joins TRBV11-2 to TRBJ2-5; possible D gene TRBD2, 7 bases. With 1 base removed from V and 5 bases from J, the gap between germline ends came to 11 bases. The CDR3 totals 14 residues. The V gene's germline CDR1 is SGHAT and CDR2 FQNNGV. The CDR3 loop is CASSLAGGDETQYF. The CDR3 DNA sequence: TGTGCCAGCAGCTTAGCGGGGGGCGATGAGACCCAGTACTTC. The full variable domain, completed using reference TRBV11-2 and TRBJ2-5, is EAGVAQSPRYKIIEKRQSVAFWCNPISGHATLYWYQQILGQGPKLLIQFQNNGVVDDSQLPKDRFSAERLKGVDSTLKIQPAKLEDSAVYLCASSLAGGDETQYFGPGTRLLVL.

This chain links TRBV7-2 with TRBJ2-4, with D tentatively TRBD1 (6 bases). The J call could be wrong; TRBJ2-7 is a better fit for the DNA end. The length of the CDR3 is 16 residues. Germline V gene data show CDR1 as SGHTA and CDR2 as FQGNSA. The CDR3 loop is CASSLEGTRSTYEQYF. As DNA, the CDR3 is TGTGCCAGCAGCTTAGAAGGGACACGGAGCACCTACGAGCAGTACTTC.

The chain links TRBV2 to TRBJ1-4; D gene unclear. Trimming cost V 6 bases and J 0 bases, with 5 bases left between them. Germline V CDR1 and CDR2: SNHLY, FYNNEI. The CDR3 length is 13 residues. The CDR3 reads CASRDATNEKLFF. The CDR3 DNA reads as TGTGCCAGCAGAGACGCAACTAATGAAAAACTGTTTTTT.

Here the CDR3 DNA reads TGCAGTGCTAGTACACCTGCGGGGGGGCGCAATGAGCAGTTCTTC. This translates into CSASTPAGGRNEQFF. This rearrangement joins TRBV20-1 to TRBJ2-1, with 9 bases that match TRBD2. The CDR3 covers 15 residues. V shed 3 bases and J 6 bases; nucleotides not matched to a gene: 9. Germline CDR1 is DFQATT and CDR2 is SNEGSKA (reference sequence).

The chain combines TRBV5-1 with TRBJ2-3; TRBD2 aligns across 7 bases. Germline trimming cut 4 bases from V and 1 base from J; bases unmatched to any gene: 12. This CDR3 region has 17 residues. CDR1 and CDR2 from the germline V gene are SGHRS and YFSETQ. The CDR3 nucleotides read TGCGCCAGCAGCCTGGACGGGCGACGGGGGGGCACAGATACGCAGTATTTT. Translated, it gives CASSLDGRRGGTDTQYF.

The CDR3 sequence: CASSGGTSLPNEKLFF. The DNA of the CDR3 is TGTGCCAGCAGCGGCGGGACTTCCCTTCCTAATGAAAAACTGTTTTTT. The rearrangement links TRBV3-1 to TRBJ1-4, with a weak D call TRBD1 (5 bases). The germline V gene encodes CDR1 LGHDT and CDR2 YNNKEL (reference sequence). The CDR3 is made up of 16 amino acids. V was trimmed by 5 bases and J by 3 bases, leaving 16 bases between them.

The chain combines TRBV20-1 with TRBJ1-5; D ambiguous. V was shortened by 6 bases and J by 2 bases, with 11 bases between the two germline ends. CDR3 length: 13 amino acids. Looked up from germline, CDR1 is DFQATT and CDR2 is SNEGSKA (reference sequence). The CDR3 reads CSAISIRNQPQHF. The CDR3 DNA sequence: TGCAGTGCCATCAGTATTCGCAATCAGCCCCAGCATTTT.

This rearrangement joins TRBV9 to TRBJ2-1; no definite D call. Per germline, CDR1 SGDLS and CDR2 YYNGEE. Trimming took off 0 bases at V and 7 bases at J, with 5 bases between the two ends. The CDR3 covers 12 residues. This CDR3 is CASSVVANEQFF. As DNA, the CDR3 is TGTGCCAGCAGCGTAGTAGCAAATGAGCAGTTCTTC.

DNA for the CDR3: TGTGCCAGCAGTTATGACGGAGGCTACGAGCAGTACTTC. As protein: CASSYDGGYEQYF. The chain links TRBV6-2 or TRBV6-3 to TRBJ2-7; maybe TRBD2 (5 bases). V shed 3 bases and J shed 3 bases, with 9 bases lying between them. Germline values: CDR1 MNHEY, CDR2 SVGEGT. This CDR3 region has 13 residues.